Below are 20 T cell receptor beta chains sequenced from a single sample in a study of vaccination effects on CD4 cells after COVID-19. What these receptors recognize is not known. Pools of viral peptides were used by the ViraFEST assay to expand antigen-specific CD4+ T cells ahead of sequencing. When about ten days of culture had elapsed, CD4+ T cells were isolated. By PCR, the person was confirmed to have had SARS-CoV-2 infection between March and December 2020. Either the BNT162b2 or mRNA-1273 vaccine was given to participants in two doses. Profiling relied on immunoSEQ multiplex PCR, and the TCRdb table lists in-frame clones only, not all of them. This sample has about 14,000 clones, with around 80% found just once. The material sequenced was CD4+ T cells from PBMCs cultured with SARS-CoV-2 spike peptides, taken after COVID-19 vaccination. These receptors all come from a human donor who had a prior SARS-CoV-2 infection.

V usage is TRBV7-8 and J usage is TRBJ1-1; D is perhaps TRBD1 (6 bases). The CDR3 is 18 amino acids. Trimming took 1 base from V and 10 from J, leaving 28 bases between them. Germline CDR1 reads SGHVS; CDR2 reads FQNEAQ. The CDR3 DNA reads TGTGCCAGCAGCTTAGTTTCAGGGGCCTCTGCCTTTTGGTCGGGAGCTTTCTTT. Amino acid sequence: CASSLVSGASAFWSGAFF. Complete variable domain (other parts from reference TRBV7-8 and TRBJ1-1): GAGVSQSPRYKVAKRGQDVALRCDPISGHVSLFWYQQALGQGPEFLTYFQNEAQLDKSGLPSDRFFAERPEGSVSTLKIQRTQQEDSAVYLCASSLVSGASAFWSGAFFGQGTRLTVV.

This clone showed up just once. This chain connects TRBV5-1 to TRBJ2-7; TRBD1 agrees at 9 bases. CDR1 and CDR2 from the germline V gene are SGHRS and YFSETQ. The J segment lost 2 bases and the V segment lost 4 bases, leaving 10 bases of the junction unmatched. This CDR3 is 16 amino acids long. The CDR3 DNA is TGCGCCAGCAGCCCCTATGACGGACAGGGGACCTACGAGCAGTACTTC. Amino acids: CASSPYDGQGTYEQYF.

V usage is TRBV7-9 and J usage is TRBJ1-3; D unclear. V lost 1 base and J lost 1, with 5 bases in between. CDR3 length: 14 residues. CDR1 and CDR2 (germline): SEHNR, FQNEAQ (reference sequence). The CDR3 reads CASSLGVSGNTIYF. CDR3 coding DNA: TGTGCCAGCAGCTTAGGTGTTTCTGGAAACACCATATATTTT.

The V and J genes are TRBV3-1 (or the pseudogene TRBV3-2) and TRBJ1-5; no reliable D call. Germline assignment: CDR1 LGHDT and CDR2 YNNKEL (reference sequence). CDR3 size: 13 residues. The V and J ends lost 1 base and 6 bases respectively, with 7 bases between them. In nucleotides, the CDR3 is TGTGCCAGCAGCCAAGTAGGAGGTCAGCCCCAGCATTTT. Its translation is CASSQVGGQPQHF.

V usage is TRBV9 and J usage is TRBJ2-3; D may be TRBD1 or TRBD2 (5 bases each). V was shortened by 3 bases and J by 5 bases, with 19 bases between the two germline ends. This CDR3 spans 16 amino acids. Germline V gives CDR1 SGDLS, CDR2 YYNGEE. For the CDR3, the DNA is TGTGCCAGCAGCGCCGGGTGGGGGATTCGTGGAGATACGCAGTATTTT. As protein: CASSAGWGIRGDTQYF.

This chain links TRBV2 with TRBJ2-2, with D unclear. V was shortened by 3 bases and J by 6 bases, with 5 bases between the two germline ends. CDR3 length: 12 amino acids. The germline CDR1 and CDR2 sequences are SNHLY and FYNNEI. This CDR3 is CASSESAGELFF. The CDR3 bases are TGTGCCAGCAGTGAGTCGGCCGGGGAGCTGTTTTTT.

V is TRBV7-6 and J is TRBJ2-7; D is uncertain. V lost 2 bases and J 5 bases, leaving 7 bases between the germline ends. CDR1 is SGHVS, CDR2 FNYEAQ, per germline. This CDR3 contains 12 residues. CDR3 protein: CASSLLHHEQYF. The CDR3 DNA reads TGTGCCAGCAGCTTACTCCACCACGAGCAGTACTTC.

V gene TRBV13 combines with J gene TRBJ2-3, with 7 bases lining up with TRBD2. The trim removed 4 bases at V and 3 bases at J, leaving 13 bases unmatched. Germline V gene lookup returns CDR1 PRHDT and CDR2 FYEKMQ (reference sequence). The CDR3 sequence is 17 residues long. In DNA, the CDR3 is TGTGCCAGCAGCTCTGTTTGGGGAGGGCCAGGGACAGATACGCAGTATTTT. Encoded protein: CASSSVWGGPGTDTQYF.

This sequence joins TRBV7-9 and TRBJ2-2; 10 positions match TRBD2. Losses at the gene ends were 4 bases for V and 3 bases for J; bases not matched to a gene: 8. CDR1 is SEHNR, CDR2 FQNEAQ, per germline (reference sequence). This CDR3 contains 17 residues. This chain's CDR3 is CASSSGLTSGYTGELFF. In DNA form, the CDR3 reads TGTGCCAGCAGCTCCGGGCTGACTAGCGGGTACACCGGGGAGCTGTTTTTT.

The chain carries TRBV7-9 and TRBJ2-5; 11 nucleotides align to TRBD1. Unmatched junction bases numbered 13, after V lost 4 bases and J lost 3 bases. The CDR3 length is 18 residues. CDR1 is SEHNR, CDR2 FQNEAQ, per germline (reference sequence). The CDR3 loop is CASSSLWGTGGQEETQYF. The CDR3 bases are TGTGCCAGCAGCTCCCTTTGGGGGACAGGGGGTCAGGAAGAGACCCAGTACTTC.

This clone has a handful of counts. The V gene is TRBV4-3, the J gene TRBJ2-7; D might be TRBD2 (6 bases). CDR1 LGHNA and CDR2 YSLEER come from the germline V gene. This CDR3 is 16 amino acids long. V gave up 3 bases and J gave up 0 bases, with 15 bases separating them. The CDR3 coding sequence is TGCGCCAGCAGCCAGGCTCTAGCGAGAGACTCCTACGAGCAGTACTTC. Its translation: CASSQALARDSYEQYF.

This chain links TRBV13 with TRBJ2-1, with 10 bases identical to TRBD2. Germline CDR1 and CDR2: PRHDT and FYEKMQ (reference sequence). CDR3 length equals 14 residues. Trimming at V came to 1 base and at J to 9 bases, leaving 3 bases not matched to a gene. The CDR3 coding sequence is TGTGCCAGCAGCTTAGTCGCTAGCGGGGGTGAGCAGTTCTTC. Translation: CASSLVASGGEQFF. Combining the CDR3 with reference TRBV13 and TRBJ2-1 gives the whole variable domain AAGVIQSPRHLIKEKRETATLKCYPIPRHDTVYWYQQGPGQDPQFLISFYEKMQSDKGSIPDRFSAQQFSDYHSELNMSSLELGDSALYFCASSLVASGGEQFFGPGTRLTVL.

The chain has TRBV2 and TRBJ1-2; D is uncertain. From germline, CDR1 is SNHLY and CDR2 FYNNEI. Between the trimmed V and J ends, which lost 6 bases and 8 bases, there was a span of 13 bases. The CDR3 totals 12 residues. The CDR3 sequence is CASRGSGWGYTF. CDR3 DNA sequence: TGTGCCAGCAGGGGGTCCGGCTGGGGCTACACCTTC.

Sample share makes this clone large (0.1 to 1%). The chain carries TRBV7-9 and TRBJ2-2; 11 bases map to TRBD2. The length of the CDR3 is 15 residues. The ends lost 5 bases at V and 4 bases at J; junction bases unmatched: 3. Germline V lookup: CDR1 SEHNR, CDR2 FQNEAQ (reference sequence). This CDR3 is CASSRTSGPTGELFF. The CDR3 nucleotides are TGTGCCAGCAGCAGGACTAGCGGGCCCACCGGGGAGCTGTTTTTT. Complete variable domain (other parts from reference TRBV7-9 and TRBJ2-2): DTGVSQNPRHKITKRGQNVTFRCDPISEHNRLYWYRQTLGQGPEFLTYFQNEAQLEKSRLLSDRFSAERPKGSFSTLEIQRTEQGDSAMYLCASSRTSGPTGELFFGEGSRLTVL.

This chain connects TRBV19 to TRBJ1-5; D uncertain. The germline V and J ends were trimmed by 9 bases and 0 bases, with 9 bases remaining between them. Germline V lookup: CDR1 LNHDA, CDR2 SQIVND (reference sequence). CDR3 length: 13 amino acids. CDR3 DNA: TGTGCCAGCCGGGATTTTAGCAATCAGCCCCAGCATTTT. As protein: CASRDFSNQPQHF. Looking up the rest from reference TRBV19 and TRBJ1-5 gives the full variable domain: DGGITQSPKYLFRKEGQNVTLSCEQNLNHDAMYWYRQDPGQGLRLIYYSQIVNDFQKGDIAEGYSVSREKKESFPLTVTSAQKNPTAFYLCASRDFSNQPQHFGDGTRLSIL.

This chain connects TRBV18 to TRBJ2-3, with unresolved D. This CDR3 comprises 16 residues. V gave up 3 bases and J gave up 2 bases, with 15 bases separating them. CDR1 and CDR2 from the germline V gene are KGHSH and LQKENI. In nucleotides, the CDR3 is TGTGCCAGCTCACCCCAGCATGAGAGATTCACAGATACGCAGTATTTT. Protein sequence: CASSPQHERFTDTQYF. Filled out from reference TRBV18 and TRBJ2-3, the complete variable domain reads NAGVMQNPRHLVRRRGQEARLRCSPMKGHSHVYWYRQLPEEGLKFMVYLQKENIIDESGMPKERFSAEFPKEGPSILRIQQVVRGDSAAYFCASSPQHERFTDTQYFGPGTRLTVL.

The genes are TRBV9 and TRBJ2-7; 7 bases line up with TRBD2. Per the germline V gene, CDR1 is SGDLS and CDR2 is YYNGEE. The CDR3 spans 16 residues. V shed 3 bases, J shed 4 bases, and the junction held 13 bases outside the gene matches. CDR3 coding DNA: TGTGCCAGCAGCGAGGGTCCTGAACTAGCGTCGTACGAGCAGTACTTC. Protein sequence: CASSEGPELASYEQYF.

V is TRBV7-3 and J is TRBJ1-3, with D possibly TRBD1 on 6 matching bases. From germline, CDR1 is SGHTA and CDR2 FQGTGA. This CDR3 comprises 15 residues. V shed 5 bases and J shed 4 bases, with 15 bases lying between them. CDR3 amino acids: CASSPSTGLGNTIYF. CDR3 DNA: TGTGCCAGCAGCCCCTCCACAGGGTTGGGAAACACCATATATTTT.

This clone turned up a few times. The chain links TRBV3-1 (or the pseudogene TRBV3-2) to TRBJ2-3; a weak D match, TRBD2 (6 bases). The CDR3 is made up of 14 amino acids. CDR1 and CDR2 (germline): LGHDT, YNNKEL (reference sequence). Between the trimmed V and J ends, which lost 4 bases and 1 base, there was a span of 9 bases. CDR3 in DNA: TGTGCCAGCAGCCTCGGGGGTGGCACAGATACGCAGTATTTT. This codes for CASSLGGGTDTQYF.

The J gene is TRBJ2-3, the V gene TRBV27; no reliable D call. V was cut by 0 bases and J by 9 bases, with 10 bases left in between. The V gene's germline CDR1 is MNHEY and CDR2 SMNVEV (reference sequence). This CDR3 is 13 amino acids long. This chain's CDR3 is CASSLSLGFTQYF. The CDR3 region has the DNA TGTGCCAGCAGTTTATCACTCGGGTTCACGCAGTATTTT.